Many counts were recorded for the clone carrying this TCR beta chain. No antigen is known for it. These data are taken from a study of response to subunit inactivated influenza vaccine. Overall study results and limits: Researchers suggested that each seasonal influenza vaccination recruits few new T cells.

TCRdb used MiXCR to reprocess the RT-PCR reads, holding one entry per CDR3 protein. This repertoire shows fewer than 650,000 distinct CDR3 sequences, about an eighth found once; its top ten account for under 15%. Germline assignment: CDR1 ENHRY and CDR2 SYGVKD. The CDR3 extends over 14 amino acids. V lost 3 bases and J 0 bases, leaving 7 bases between the germline ends. The rearrangement uses TRBV10-3 and TRBJ2-3; D gene uncertain. The starting material was PBMCs from blood, obtained more than 35 days after vaccination. The origin of this receptor is a man over 45 who received an inactivated influenza vaccine. The CDR3, as DNA: TGTGCCATCAGTGATCCCACAAGCACAGATACGCAGTATTTT. Protein product: CAISDPTSTDTQYF.